Listed below are T cell receptor beta chains from one sample, sequenced in a study of patients and donors after allogeneic stem cell transplantation. MiXCR, run by TCRdb on the RT-PCR reads, gives a single entry per CDR3 protein. The repertoire includes about 210,000 distinct CDR3 sequences, more than 35% of them detected once, and roughly 11% sits in the top ten. The specimen sequenced was blood, either unsorted or a sorted T cell fraction (not recorded which). The source of these receptors is a human donor who was either an allogeneic HSCT recipient or a stem cell or donor lymphocyte infusion donor (not recorded which). It is not recorded whose cells these are; they may come from a transplant donor. CDR3s include the opening cysteine and the closing phenylalanine or tryptophan. The order of the fields is J gene, V gene, CDR3 protein.

J: TRBJ1-1; V: TRBV4-3; CDR3: CASSQDRGWAEAFF
J: TRBJ2-5; V: TRBV5-1; CDR3: CASSSGKGRGKETQYF
J: TRBJ2-3; V: TRBV28; CDR3: CASSLDGGADTQYF
J: TRBJ1-6; V: TRBV5-5; CDR3: CASSPSIWGSSYNSPLHF
J: TRBJ1-6; V: TRBV12-3/TRBV12-4; CDR3: CASSSRGSYNSPLHF
J: TRBJ1-6; V: TRBV12-3/TRBV12-4; CDR3: CASSLAGTAEIQNSPLHF
J: TRBJ1-5; V: TRBV12-3/TRBV12-4; CDR3: CASSPKYQPQHF
J: TRBJ2-3; V: TRBV5-1; CDR3: CASSWGGGHQDTQYF
J: TRBJ1-1; V: TRBV5-5; CDR3: CASSWDSATEALF
J: TRBJ1-2; V: TRBV5-6; CDR3: CASSLERSYGYTF
J: TRBJ1-1; V: TRBV12-3/TRBV12-4; CDR3: CASSIRDRAGEAFF
J: TRBJ1-6; V: TRBV6-5; CDR3: CASSYSPHRGDNSPLHF
J: TRBJ2-3; V: TRBV9; CDR3: CASSTRDSHQANTDTQYF
J: TRBJ1-1; V: TRBV24-1; CDR3: CATSDLRSTEAFF
J: TRBJ2-3; V: TRBV12-3/TRBV12-4; CDR3: CASSSLRGSLVSTDTQYF
J: TRBJ2-1; V: TRBV30; CDR3: CAWTTGNEQFF
J: TRBJ2-3; V: TRBV4-3; CDR3: CASSQEWANTQYF
J: TRBJ2-5; V: TRBV7-2; CDR3: CASSPRTSQETQYF
J: TRBJ1-6; V: TRBV4-1; CDR3: CASSRGYGQGGSYNSPLHF
J: TRBJ1-1; V: TRBV10-3; CDR3: CAISLRGREAFF
J: TRBJ1-3; V: TRBV12-3/TRBV12-4; CDR3: CASYRRGNTIYF
J: TRBJ1-1; V: TRBV20-1; CDR3: CSARTTESNTEAFF
J: TRBJ1-3; V: TRBV28; CDR3: CASQPRVSSGNTIYF
J: TRBJ1-1; V: TRBV5-4; CDR3: CASSLPRDSNTEAFF
J: TRBJ1-1; V: TRBV20-1; CDR3: CSARKVNTEAFF
J: TRBJ1-1; V: TRBV11-1; CDR3: CASSFDRGMNTEAFF
J: TRBJ1-6; V: TRBV20-1; CDR3: CSAPINYNSPLHF
J: TRBJ1-5; V: TRBV7-2; CDR3: CASSFAGRRQPQHF
J: TRBJ2-7; V: TRBV20-1; CDR3: CSASDAGDPSYEQYF
J: TRBJ1-2; V: TRBV12-3/TRBV12-4; CDR3: CASSLQGNYGYTF
J: TRBJ1-1; V: TRBV12-3/TRBV12-4; CDR3: CASSLRVSGTEAFF
J: TRBJ1-6; V: TRBV4-1; CDR3: CASSQGQGAISPLHF
J: TRBJ1-4; V: TRBV15; CDR3: CATSPEGGGEKLFF
J: TRBJ1-1; V: TRBV3-1; CDR3: CASSHSYMNTEAFF
J: TRBJ1-5; V: TRBV4-3; CDR3: CASSQYRDYSNQPQHF
J: TRBJ2-7; V: TRBV28; CDR3: CASAPGREYEQYF
J: TRBJ2-5; V: TRBV13; CDR3: CASSLWTPQETQYF
J: TRBJ2-5; V: TRBV28; CDR3: CASSAGLAGGGETQYF
J: TRBJ1-2; V: TRBV2; CDR3: CASSPTDRDTF
J: TRBJ1-2; V: TRBV14; CDR3: CASSHLTGGIDYGYTF
J: TRBJ1-5; V: TRBV24-1; CDR3: CATSPQGQGHNQPQHF
J: TRBJ2-5; V: TRBV10-2; CDR3: CASSSGTGGLKTQYF
J: TRBJ2-4; V: TRBV12-3/TRBV12-4; CDR3: CASRRPGEDIQYF
J: TRBJ1-5; V: TRBV20-1; CDR3: CSASSHRRSNQPQHF
J: TRBJ2-5; V: TRBV9; CDR3: CASSVGTAQETQYF
J: TRBJ2-7; V: TRBV20-1; CDR3: CSARGVAYEQYF
J: TRBJ2-1; V: TRBV5-1; CDR3: CASSLEGRGSYNEQFF
J: TRBJ1-2; V: TRBV29-1; CDR3: CSAEVNYGYTF
J: TRBJ1-4; V: TRBV5-1; CDR3: CASSPTGPIEKLFF
J: TRBJ1-5; V: TRBV20-1; CDR3: CSAKEGVKPQHF
J: TRBJ2-7; V: TRBV4-1; CDR3: CASSQVGDASYEQYF
J: TRBJ1-2; V: TRBV6-1; CDR3: CASSDSLTNYGYTF
J: TRBJ2-7; V: TRBV20-1; CDR3: CSARDVTGKYEQYF
J: TRBJ1-2; V: TRBV15; CDR3: CATSRDRNYGYTF
J: TRBJ2-7; V: TRBV27; CDR3: CASSFGQGEFYEQYF
J: TRBJ1-1; V: TRBV5-1; CDR3: CASSLTAMNTEAFF
J: TRBJ1-5; V: TRBV10-3; CDR3: CAIMGAAGQPQHF
J: TRBJ1-1; V: TRBV18; CDR3: CASSGRVMNTEAFF
J: TRBJ1-1; V: TRBV7-9; CDR3: CASRRDRLNTEAFF
J: TRBJ1-4; V: TRBV20-1; CDR3: CSASIFLSNEKLFF